A single sample is the source of the 9 T cell receptor beta chains below, sequenced in a study of blood T cell repertoires in COVID-19 (dated by TCRdb to 2020 to 2021). The receptor library was made with the immunoSEQ multiplex PCR assay. TCRdb holds this immuneACCESS table with in-frame rearrangements only. Some clones are missing; in checked studies, unresolved V genes explain under half, and the rest has no known cause. For this sample there are 55,000 to 90,000 clones; 84% appear just once. Of the sample, 4.5% falls within the top ten clones. Sequenced input: peripheral blood. Receptor source: a woman aged 60 to 75 with acute or convalescent COVID-19.

This clone was observed a few times. The genes are TRBV5-1 and TRBJ2-2, with D possibly matching TRBD2 (6 bases). The V gene's germline CDR1 is SGHRS and CDR2 YFSETQ. V shed 5 bases and J shed 3 bases, with 8 bases lying between them. This CDR3 has 13 amino acids. As DNA, the CDR3 is TGCGCCAGCAGGTCGGGAGACACCGGGGAGCTGTTTTTT. It codes for CASRSGDTGELFF.

The chain is built from TRBV5-6 and TRBJ2-6; 11 bases line up with TRBD1. From germline, CDR1 is SGHDT and CDR2 YYEEEE. The trim removed 3 bases at V and 2 bases at J, leaving 1 base unmatched. CDR3 size: 16 residues. CDR3 sequence (DNA): TGTGCCAGCAGCTCGGACAGGGGGCCTGGGGCCAACGTCCTGACTTTC. Translated: CASSSDRGPGANVLTF.

This chain joins TRBV5-1 and TRBJ1-3; tentatively, D is TRBD1 (5 bases). CDR1 and CDR2 (germline): SGHRS, YFSETQ. The CDR3 extends over 13 amino acids. Trimming took off 5 bases at V and 6 bases at J, with 12 bases between the two ends. The CDR3, as DNA: TGCGCCAGCAGGGAGGGGTTGGAAAACACCATATATTTT. Amino acids: CASREGLENTIYF.

This sequence joins TRBV12-3 or TRBV12-4 and TRBJ1-1; 11 bases line up with TRBD1. The CDR3 is 13 residues long. The ends lost 6 bases at V and 6 bases at J; junction bases unmatched: 3. CDR3 in DNA: TGTGCCAGCAGCAGGGGACAGGGGGCTGAAGCTTTCTTT. As protein: CASSRGQGAEAFF.

This clone was recorded only once. The chain is built from TRBV6-5 and TRBJ2-6; perhaps TRBD2 as D (5 bases). Looked up from germline, CDR1 is MNHEY and CDR2 is SVGAGI. V was pared by 6 bases and J by 0 bases, with 9 bases between. The CDR3 sequence is 15 residues long. CDR3 loop: CASRGEDSGANVLTF. The CDR3, as DNA: TGTGCCAGCAGGGGAGAGGACTCTGGGGCCAACGTCCTGACTTTC.

In this sample, this clone turned up once. The rearrangement joins TRBV27 to TRBJ1-1; D remains unclear. The germline V gene has CDR1 MNHEY and CDR2 SMNVEV (reference sequence). V lost 5 bases and J 1 base, leaving 14 bases between the germline ends. The length of the CDR3 is 15 residues. The CDR3 sequence: CASSPDEGRNTEAFF. For the CDR3, the DNA is TGTGCCAGCAGTCCCGACGAAGGGAGGAACACTGAAGCTTTCTTT.

About this clone: In the same sample, other DNA sequences code for this CDR3. The J gene is TRBJ1-1, the V gene TRBV25-1; D gene ambiguous. The CDR3 is made up of 13 amino acids. Germline V gives CDR1 MGHDK, CDR2 SYGVNS. The V and J ends lost 1 base and 3 bases respectively, with 6 bases between them. The CDR3 here is CASSEFEDTEAFF. In nucleotides, the CDR3 is TGTGCCAGCAGTGAATTCGAGGACACTGAAGCTTTCTTT.

The chain uses TRBV18 and TRBJ2-2, with a tentative D call TRBD1 (6 bases). This CDR3 has 15 residues. V was trimmed by 2 bases and J by 2 bases, leaving 9 bases between them. Germline CDR1 and CDR2: KGHSH and LQKENI. This chain's CDR3 is CASSPSRGNTGELFF. CDR3 coding DNA: TGTGCCAGCTCACCAAGCAGGGGTAACACCGGGGAGCTGTTTTTT.

The chain uses TRBV27 and TRBJ2-1; 11 bases map to TRBD2. In germline, CDR1 is MNHEY, CDR2 SMNVEV (reference sequence). J gave up 4 bases and V 6 bases, and 5 bases lay outside the gene matches. The CDR3 spans 15 residues. The CDR3 region has the DNA TGTGCCAGCAGCCCTAGCGGGGGGACATACAATGAGCAGTTCTTC. It translates to CASSPSGGTYNEQFF.